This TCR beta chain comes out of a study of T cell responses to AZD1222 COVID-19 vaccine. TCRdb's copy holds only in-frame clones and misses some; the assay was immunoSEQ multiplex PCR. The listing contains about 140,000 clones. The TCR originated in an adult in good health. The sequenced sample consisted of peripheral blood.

The CDR3 sequence: CASILGAYTEAFF. In DNA form, the CDR3 reads TGTGCCAGCATCCTGGGGGCCTACACTGAAGCTTTCTTT. The V and J genes are TRBV2 and TRBJ1-1; perhaps TRBD1 as D (6 bases). The CDR3 consists of 13 residues. Germline CDR1 and CDR2: SNHLY and FYNNEI. V dropped 7 bases and J dropped 3 bases, with 12 bases sitting between them.